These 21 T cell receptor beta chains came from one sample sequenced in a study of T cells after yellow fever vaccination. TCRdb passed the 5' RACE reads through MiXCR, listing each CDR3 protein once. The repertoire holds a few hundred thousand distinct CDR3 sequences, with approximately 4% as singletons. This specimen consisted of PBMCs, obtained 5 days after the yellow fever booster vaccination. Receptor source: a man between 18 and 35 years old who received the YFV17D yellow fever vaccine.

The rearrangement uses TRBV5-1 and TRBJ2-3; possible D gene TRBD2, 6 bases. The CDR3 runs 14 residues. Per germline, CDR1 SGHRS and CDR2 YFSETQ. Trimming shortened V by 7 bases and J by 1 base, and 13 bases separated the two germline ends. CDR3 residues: CASARGTGTDTQYF. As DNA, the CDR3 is TGCGCCAGCGCCCGGGGGACCGGCACAGATACGCAGTATTTT.

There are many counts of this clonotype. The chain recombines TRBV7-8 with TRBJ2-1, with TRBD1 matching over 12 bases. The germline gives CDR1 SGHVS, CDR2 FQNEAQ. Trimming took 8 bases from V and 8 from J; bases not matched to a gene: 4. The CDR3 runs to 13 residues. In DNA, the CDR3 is TGTGCCAGCGGGGACAGGGGGCCGCATGAGCAGTTCTTC. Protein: CASGDRGPHEQFF. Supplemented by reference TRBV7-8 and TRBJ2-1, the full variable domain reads GAGVSQSPRYKVAKRGQDVALRCDPISGHVSLFWYQQALGQGPEFLTYFQNEAQLDKSGLPSDRFFAERPEGSVSTLKIQRTQQEDSAVYLCASGDRGPHEQFFGPGTRLTVL.

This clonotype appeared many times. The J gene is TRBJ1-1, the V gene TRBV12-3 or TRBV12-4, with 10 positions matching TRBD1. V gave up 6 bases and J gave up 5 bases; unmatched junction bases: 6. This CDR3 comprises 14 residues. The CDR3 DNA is TGTGCCAGCAGCCCGAGGACAGGGGGTACTGAAGCTTTCTTT. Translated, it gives CASSPRTGGTEAFF.

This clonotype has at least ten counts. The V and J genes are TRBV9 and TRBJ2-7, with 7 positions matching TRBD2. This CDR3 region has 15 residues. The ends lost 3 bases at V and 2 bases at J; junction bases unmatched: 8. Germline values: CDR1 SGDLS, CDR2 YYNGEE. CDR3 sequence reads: CASSAGRTRAYEQYF. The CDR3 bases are TGTGCCAGCAGCGCAGGGCGGACTAGGGCCTACGAGCAGTACTTC.

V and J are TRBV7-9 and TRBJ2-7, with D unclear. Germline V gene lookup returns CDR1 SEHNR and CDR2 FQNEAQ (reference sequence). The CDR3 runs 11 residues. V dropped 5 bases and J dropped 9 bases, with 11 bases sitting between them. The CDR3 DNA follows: TGTGCCAGCAGCCCCCGGATAGGGCAGTACTTC. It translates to CASSPRIGQYF.

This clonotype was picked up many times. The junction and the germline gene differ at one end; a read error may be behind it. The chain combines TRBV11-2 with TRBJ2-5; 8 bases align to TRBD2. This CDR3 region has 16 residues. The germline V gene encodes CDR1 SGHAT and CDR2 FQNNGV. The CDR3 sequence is CASSLDAGTRSETQYF. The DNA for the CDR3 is TGTGCCAGCAGCCTAGATGCCGGGACTAGGAGTGAGACCCAGTACTTC.

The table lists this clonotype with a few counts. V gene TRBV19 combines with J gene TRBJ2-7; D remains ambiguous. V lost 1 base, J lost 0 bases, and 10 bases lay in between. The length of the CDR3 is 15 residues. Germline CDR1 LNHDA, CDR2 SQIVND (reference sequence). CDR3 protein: CASSIARVSSYEQYF. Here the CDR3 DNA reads TGTGCCAGTAGTATAGCCCGGGTTAGCTCCTACGAGCAGTACTTC.

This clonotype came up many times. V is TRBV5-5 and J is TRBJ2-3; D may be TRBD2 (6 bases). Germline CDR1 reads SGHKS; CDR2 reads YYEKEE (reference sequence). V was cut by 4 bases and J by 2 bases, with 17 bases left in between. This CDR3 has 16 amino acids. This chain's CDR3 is CASSPLTGAPTDTQYF. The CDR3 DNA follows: TGTGCCAGCAGCCCCCTGACGGGAGCCCCCACAGATACGCAGTATTTT.

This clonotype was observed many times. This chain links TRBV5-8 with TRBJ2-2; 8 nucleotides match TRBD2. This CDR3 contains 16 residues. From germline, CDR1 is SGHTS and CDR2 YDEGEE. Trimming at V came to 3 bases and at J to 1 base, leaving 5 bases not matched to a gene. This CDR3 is CASSSGGAWNTGELFF. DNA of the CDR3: TGTGCCAGCAGCTCGGGGGGGGCCTGGAACACCGGGGAGCTGTTTTTT.

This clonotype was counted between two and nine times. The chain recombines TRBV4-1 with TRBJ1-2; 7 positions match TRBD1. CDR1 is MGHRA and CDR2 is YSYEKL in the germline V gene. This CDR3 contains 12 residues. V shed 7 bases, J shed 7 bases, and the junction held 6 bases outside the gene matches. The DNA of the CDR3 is TGCGCCAGCAAGGGGGCGGACGGTGGCTACACCTTC. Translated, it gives CASKGADGGYTF.

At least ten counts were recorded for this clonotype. The CDR3: CASSLSGLGETQYF. DNA of the CDR3: TGCGCCAGCAGTCTTTCGGGACTAGGAGAGACCCAGTACTTC. V usage is TRBV5-1 and J usage is TRBJ2-5, with 8 nucleotides matching TRBD2. Trimming cost V 5 bases and J 4 bases; bases outside gene matches: 7. In germline, CDR1 is SGHRS, CDR2 YFSETQ. CDR3 size: 14 residues.

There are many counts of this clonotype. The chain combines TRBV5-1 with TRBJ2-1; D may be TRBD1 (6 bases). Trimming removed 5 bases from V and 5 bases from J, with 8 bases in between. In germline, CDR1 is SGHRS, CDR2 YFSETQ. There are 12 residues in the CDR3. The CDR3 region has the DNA TGCGCCAGCAGGGACAGCCACAATGAGCAGTTCTTC. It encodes CASRDSHNEQFF.

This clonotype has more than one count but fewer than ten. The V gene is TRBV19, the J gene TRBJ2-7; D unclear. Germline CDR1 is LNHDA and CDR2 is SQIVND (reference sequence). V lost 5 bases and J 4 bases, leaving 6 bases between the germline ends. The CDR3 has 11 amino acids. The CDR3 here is CASSVGYEQYF. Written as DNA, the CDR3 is TGTGCCAGTAGTGTCGGGTACGAGCAGTACTTC.

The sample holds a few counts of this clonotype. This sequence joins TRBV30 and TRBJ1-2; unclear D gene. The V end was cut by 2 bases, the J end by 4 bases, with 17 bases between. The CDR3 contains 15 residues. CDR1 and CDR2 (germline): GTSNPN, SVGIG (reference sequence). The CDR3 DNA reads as TGTGCCTGGAGTTCCTCTTTTAGGGCCGGCTATGGCTACACCTTC. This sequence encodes CAWSSSFRAGYGYTF.

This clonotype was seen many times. As DNA, the CDR3 is TGCGCCAGCAGCCAAGCAACCGAATATGGCTACACCTTC. Residues: CASSQATEYGYTF. The chain uses TRBV4-1 and TRBJ1-2, with D unresolved. V was trimmed by 1 base and J by 5 bases, leaving 8 bases between them. Per the germline V gene, CDR1 is MGHRA and CDR2 is YSYEKL. CDR3 length equals 13 residues.

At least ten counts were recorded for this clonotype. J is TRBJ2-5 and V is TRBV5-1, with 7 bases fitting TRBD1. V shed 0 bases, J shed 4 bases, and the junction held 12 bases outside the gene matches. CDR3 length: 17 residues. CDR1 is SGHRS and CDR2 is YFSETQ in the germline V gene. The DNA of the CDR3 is TGCGCCAGCAGCTTGGGGATAGACAGGGCTGACCGAGAGACCCAGTACTTC. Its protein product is CASSLGIDRADRETQYF.

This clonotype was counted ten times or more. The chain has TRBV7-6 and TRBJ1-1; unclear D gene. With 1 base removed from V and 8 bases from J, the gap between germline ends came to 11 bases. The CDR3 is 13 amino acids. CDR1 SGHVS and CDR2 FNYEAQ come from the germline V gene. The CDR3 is CASSLDAGREAFF. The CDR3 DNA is TGTGCCAGCAGCTTAGATGCCGGACGGGAAGCTTTCTTT. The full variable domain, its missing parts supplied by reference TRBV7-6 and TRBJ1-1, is GAGVSQSPRYKVTKRGQDVALRCDPISGHVSLYWYRQALGQGPEFLTYFNYEAQQDKSGLPNDRFSAERPEGSISTLTIQRTEQRDSAMYRCASSLDAGREAFFGQGTRLTVV.

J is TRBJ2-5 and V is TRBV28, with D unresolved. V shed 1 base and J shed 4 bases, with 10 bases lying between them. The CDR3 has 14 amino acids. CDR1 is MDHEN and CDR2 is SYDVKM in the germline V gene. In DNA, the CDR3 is TGTGCCAGCAGTTTATCCAGTGGGTCAGAGACCCAGTACTTC. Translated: CASSLSSGSETQYF.

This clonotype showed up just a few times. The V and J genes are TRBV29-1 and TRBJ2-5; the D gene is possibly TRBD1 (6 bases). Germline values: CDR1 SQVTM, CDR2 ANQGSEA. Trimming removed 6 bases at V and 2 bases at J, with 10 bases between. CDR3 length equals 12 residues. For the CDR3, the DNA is TGCAGCGTGAGACAGGCTCAAGAGACCCAGTACTTC. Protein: CSVRQAQETQYF.

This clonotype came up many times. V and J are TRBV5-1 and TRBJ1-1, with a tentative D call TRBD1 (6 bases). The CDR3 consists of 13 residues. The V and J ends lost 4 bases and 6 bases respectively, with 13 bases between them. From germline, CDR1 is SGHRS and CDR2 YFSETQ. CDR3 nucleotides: TGCGCCAGCAGCCCACGGGGGCCCGCTGAAGCTTTCTTT. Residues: CASSPRGPAEAFF.

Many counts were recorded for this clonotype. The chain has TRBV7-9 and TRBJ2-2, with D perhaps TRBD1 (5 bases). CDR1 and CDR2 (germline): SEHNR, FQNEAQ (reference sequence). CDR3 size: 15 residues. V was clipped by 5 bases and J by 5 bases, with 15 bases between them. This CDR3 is CASSIAQGFTGELFF. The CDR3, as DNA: TGTGCCAGCAGCATCGCTCAGGGTTTTACCGGGGAGCTGTTTTTT.